The rows below give T cell receptor beta chains drawn from one sample of a study of blood T cell repertoires in COVID-19. Assay used: immunoSEQ multiplex PCR; TCRdb lists only in-frame clones, some missing. The sample contains fewer than 95,000 clones, roughly 85% of which appear only once. Input material: peripheral blood. The receptors were sampled from a middle-aged man with active or convalescent COVID-19. Each CDR3 is given with its conserved first and last residue. Fields, in order: CDR3 DNA, CDR3 protein, D gene, J gene, V gene. The D gene is left open where the match is weak.

TGCGCCAGCAGCGGAGCTAGGTTAGTCACAGATACGCAGTATTTT,CASSGARLVTDTQYF,NA,TRBJ2-3,TRBV5-1
TGTGCCAGCAGCCTCCTAGGGGGAAGGCAGCCCCAGCATTTT,CASSLLGGRQPQHF,NA,TRBJ1-5,TRBV27
TGCGCCAGCAGCCCTGGACAGGGGAGTCAGCCCCAGCATTTT,CASSPGQGSQPQHF,TRBD1,TRBJ1-5,TRBV5-1
TGTGCCAGCACCGGACAGGGGAAGTCCCCTGAAGCTTTCTTT,CASTGQGKSPEAFF,TRBD1,TRBJ1-1,TRBV7-2
TGTGCCAGCAGCCAAGACTACGGGACAAAGACCTACGAGCAGTACTTC,CASSQDYGTKTYEQYF,NA,TRBJ2-7,TRBV3-1/TRBV3-2
TGTGCCAGCAGTGAAGGGGCACTTTCCTACGAGCAGTACTTC,CASSEGALSYEQYF,NA,TRBJ2-7,TRBV6-1
TGCGCCAGCAGTCAACAAGGACAGACATCCCAAGAGACCCAGTACTTC,CASSQQGQTSQETQYF,NA,TRBJ2-5,TRBV23-1
TGTGCCAGCAGACCCACTAGCGGGAGGGCCCCAGATACGCAGTATTTT,CASRPTSGRAPDTQYF,TRBD2,TRBJ2-3,TRBV5-8
TGTGCCAGCAGCCAAGAGTATGGACAGGGGCTAGCGGGAGGTAACGAGCAGTACTTC,CASSQEYGQGLAGGNEQYF,TRBD2,TRBJ2-7,TRBV3-1/TRBV3-2
TGTGCCAGCAGTGCCGGGTTTAGTGTTGAAAAACTGTTTTTT,CASSAGFSVEKLFF,NA,TRBJ1-4,TRBV7-9
TGCAGCGTTGTTCAGGGATCGGGTCAGCCCCAGCATTTT,CSVVQGSGQPQHF,NA,TRBJ1-5,TRBV29-1
TGTGCCAGCAGCCAAGTATTTTCTGGCAGTTTCATGCTCTTC,CASSQVFSGSFMLF,NA,TRBJ2-1,TRBV3-1/TRBV3-2
TGTGCCAGCAGCGAGACAGGGGAGAACAATGAGCAGTTCTTC,CASSETGENNEQFF,TRBD1,TRBJ2-1,TRBV11-2